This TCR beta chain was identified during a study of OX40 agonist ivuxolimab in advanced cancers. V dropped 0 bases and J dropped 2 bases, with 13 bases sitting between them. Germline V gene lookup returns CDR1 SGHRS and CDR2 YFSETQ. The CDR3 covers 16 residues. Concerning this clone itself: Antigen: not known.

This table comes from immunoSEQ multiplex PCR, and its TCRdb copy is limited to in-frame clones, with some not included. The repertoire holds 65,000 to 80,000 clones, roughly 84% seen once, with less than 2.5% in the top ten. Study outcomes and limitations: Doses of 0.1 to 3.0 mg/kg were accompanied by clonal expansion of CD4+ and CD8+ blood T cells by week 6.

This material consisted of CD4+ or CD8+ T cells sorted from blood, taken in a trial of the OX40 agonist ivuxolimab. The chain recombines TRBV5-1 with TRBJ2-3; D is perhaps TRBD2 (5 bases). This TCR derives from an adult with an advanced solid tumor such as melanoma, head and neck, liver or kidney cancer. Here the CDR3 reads CASSLGGAGYTDTQYF. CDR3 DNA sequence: TGCGCCAGCAGCTTGGGGGGAGCTGGGTACACAGATACGCAGTATTTT.